This TCR beta chain was documented in a study of cytomegalovirus exposure and HLA in healthy donors. Study-wide results and caveats: Later analysis identified a missense DCLRE1C variant that was linked to TCR beta V- and J-gene trimming. The study put some 160 TCR beta chains on its list as cytomegalovirus-associated. Researchers left out some V segments, among them TRBV6-2 and TRBV6-3, as indistinguishable.

PCR primers comprised 60 Vbeta and 13 Jbeta primers. TCRdb's copy holds only in-frame clones and misses some; the assay was immunoSEQ multiplex PCR. The sample lists more than 150,000 clones, around three quarters occurring once. This clone was picked up a small number of times. Its target is unknown. Trimming took 6 bases from V and 6 from J; bases not matched to a gene: 5. The germline gives CDR1 MNHEY, CDR2 SVGAGI. This CDR3 spans 14 amino acids. The J gene is TRBJ2-1, the V gene TRBV6-5; 10 positions match TRBD2. Sequenced input: PBMCs. The TCR comes from a middle-aged man in good health and CMV-seronegative. The DNA for the CDR3 is TGTGCCAGCAGCCAAACTAGCGGGGCCAATGAGCAGTTCTTC. Protein product: CASSQTSGANEQFF.